These 31 T cell receptor beta chains share one sample of origin, sequenced in a study of cytomegalovirus exposure and HLA in healthy donors. Primers for the PCR totalled 60 Vbeta and 13 Jbeta. TCRdb's table, derived via immunoSEQ multiplex PCR, lists solely in-frame clones and lacks some. The repertoire includes more than 95,000 clones, 15% to 20% of them detected once, and approximately 2.9% sits in the top ten. The sequenced sample was PBMCs. The receptors were sampled from a female donor in good health and CMV-seropositive.

The V gene is TRBV4-3, the J gene TRBJ2-7; 9 bases line up with TRBD1. The CDR3 length is 13 residues. The junction had 4 bases not matched to a gene; V was cut back by 4 bases and J by 6 bases. Germline V lookup: CDR1 LGHNA, CDR2 YSLEER. The CDR3 protein is CASSPRTGVEQYF. CDR3 DNA: TGCGCCAGCAGCCCCCGGACAGGGGTCGAGCAGTACTTC.

This clone has more than one count but fewer than ten. The rearrangement uses TRBV5-4 and TRBJ2-2; possibly TRBD2 for D (5 bases). The germline V and J ends were trimmed by 2 bases and 4 bases, with 9 bases remaining between them. The CDR3 has 14 amino acids. Germline V gene lookup returns CDR1 SGHNT and CDR2 YYREEE (reference sequence). The CDR3 nucleotides read TGTGCCAGCAGCTTAGGGAGTCGCACCGGGGAGCTGTTTTTT. It encodes CASSLGSRTGELFF.

This chain joins TRBV15 and TRBJ1-2; D not certain. This CDR3 is 13 amino acids long. With 0 bases removed from V and 8 bases from J, the gap between germline ends came to 10 bases. Germline CDR1 reads LNHNV; CDR2 reads YYDKDF (reference sequence). Written as DNA, the CDR3 is TGTGCCACCAGCAGAGATCTGCGCGGGGGCTACACCTTC. Protein product: CATSRDLRGGYTF.

This clone was counted only a few times. The rearrangement links TRBV28 to TRBJ1-1; 9 positions match TRBD1. V gave up 4 bases and J gave up 3 bases; unmatched junction bases: 3. The V gene's germline CDR1 is MDHEN and CDR2 SYDVKM. The CDR3 spans 14 residues. CDR3: CASSSGQGYTEAFF. The CDR3 nucleotides are TGTGCCAGCAGTTCGGGACAGGGCTACACTGAAGCTTTCTTT.

With respect to this clone: The same CDR3 arises from other DNA sequences in this sample as well. The chain uses TRBV11-2 and TRBJ1-1; D might be TRBD1 (6 bases). CDR1 is SGHAT and CDR2 is FQNNGV in the germline V gene. The CDR3 is made up of 15 amino acids. V dropped 3 bases and J dropped 0 bases, with 11 bases sitting between them. Here the CDR3 DNA reads TGTGCCAGCAGCTTGGCCGGACAGCTGAACACTGAAGCTTTCTTT. Its protein product is CASSLAGQLNTEAFF.

The sample holds a few counts of this clone. The chain employs TRBV25-1 and TRBJ2-7; maybe TRBD2 (5 bases). The CDR3 is made up of 17 amino acids. V lost 4 bases and J 5 bases, leaving 24 bases between the germline ends. Per the germline V gene, CDR1 is MGHDK and CDR2 is SYGVNS. The CDR3, as DNA: TGTGCCAGCAGTGGCGTCACCTCCGGGAAAGGGTCCCACGAGCAGTACTTC. Translated, it gives CASSGVTSGKGSHEQYF.

The chain recombines TRBV7-3 with TRBJ2-3; TRBD1 aligns across 8 bases. The V gene end was trimmed by 6 bases and the J gene end by 4 bases; junction bases not matched to a gene: 9. CDR3 length: 15 amino acids. Germline CDR1 is SGHTA and CDR2 is FQGTGA. The CDR3 sequence is CASSLRQGLPDTQYF. The CDR3 nucleotides read TGTGCCAGCAGTCTCCGACAGGGGTTGCCAGATACGCAGTATTTT.

The V and J genes are TRBV30 and TRBJ2-1, with TRBD1 identical over 7 bases. The CDR3 has 17 residues. V lost 0 bases to trimming and J lost 3 bases; unmatched junction nucleotides: 11. Germline values: CDR1 GTSNPN, CDR2 SVGIG (reference sequence). CDR3 loop: CAWSVPPLDRLYNEQFF. The CDR3 DNA follows: TGTGCCTGGAGTGTACCCCCCCTGGACAGGCTCTACAATGAGCAGTTCTTC. Full variable domain (remainder filled in from reference TRBV30 and TRBJ2-1): SQTIHQWPATLVQPVGSPLSLECTVEGTSNPNLYWYRQAAGRGLQLLFYSVGIGQISSEVPQNLSASRPQDRQFILSSKKLLLSDSGFYLCAWSVPPLDRLYNEQFFGPGTRLTVL.

This clone turned up a few times. The chain links TRBV10-3 to TRBJ1-4, with 8 positions matching TRBD1. This CDR3 region has 16 residues. Germline lookup yields CDR1 ENHRY and CDR2 SYGVKD. The J segment lost 8 bases and the V segment lost 4 bases, leaving 12 bases of the junction unmatched. The CDR3 sequence is CAISGDRLGDGEKLFF. CDR3 nucleotides: TGTGCCATCAGTGGGGACAGGTTGGGCGATGGAGAAAAACTGTTTTTT.

This clone was seen only a few times. The chain links TRBV5-1 to TRBJ2-7, with a possible D match to TRBD2 (5 bases). V lost 4 bases and J 7 bases, leaving 15 bases between the germline ends. In germline, CDR1 is SGHRS, CDR2 YFSETQ. The CDR3 is made up of 13 amino acids. CDR3 nucleotide sequence: TGCGCCAGCAGCCCGCCGGACCGAGGGGAGCAGTACTTC. Translating it yields CASSPPDRGEQYF.

The V call is TRBV9, the J call TRBJ1-1; D not resolved. This CDR3 has 13 amino acids. Deletions cut 2 bases from V and 2 bases from J, with 7 bases between. Germline V gene lookup returns CDR1 SGDLS and CDR2 YYNGEE. In nucleotides, the CDR3 is TGTGCCAGCAGCGTGAACAGCAACACTGAAGCTTTCTTT. Protein product: CASSVNSNTEAFF.

This rearrangement joins TRBV7-2 to TRBJ1-4; 7 nucleotides match TRBD1. Losses at the gene ends were 5 bases for V and 3 bases for J; bases not matched to a gene: 9. Germline V lookup: CDR1 SGHTA, CDR2 FQGNSA. The CDR3 runs 16 residues. The CDR3 reads CASSPPGQVANEKLFF. The CDR3 coding sequence is TGTGCCAGCAGCCCCCCTGGACAGGTAGCTAATGAAAAACTGTTTTTT.

The chain employs TRBV7-9 and TRBJ2-3; a weak D match, TRBD2 (5 bases). This CDR3 comprises 16 residues. Germline V gene sequence: CDR1 SEHNR, CDR2 FQNEAQ (reference sequence). The V end was cut by 6 bases, the J end by 0 bases, with 16 bases between. CDR3 residues: CASRPGLKSSTDTQYF. In DNA form, the CDR3 reads TGTGCCAGCAGACCCGGACTGAAATCTAGCACAGATACGCAGTATTTT.

V gene TRBV2 combines with J gene TRBJ2-5; D is undetermined. CDR1 is SNHLY, CDR2 FYNNEI, per germline. V was clipped by 5 bases and J by 1 base, with 11 bases between them. The CDR3 has 14 residues. The DNA for the CDR3 is TGTGCCAGCAGTCCCACTATTCCCCAAGAGACCCAGTACTTC. Residues: CASSPTIPQETQYF.

This clone was detected a few times. V and J are TRBV28 and TRBJ1-1; possible D gene TRBD1, 6 bases. Trimming pared 3 bases from V and 12 bases from J, leaving 23 bases between. Looked up from germline, CDR1 is MDHEN and CDR2 is SYDVKM. The CDR3 runs 15 residues. CDR3 amino acids: CASSFSYPGTPTTFF. For the CDR3, the DNA is TGTGCCAGCAGTTTTAGCTATCCCGGGACACCAACCACTTTCTTT.

The chain uses TRBV5-1 and TRBJ2-6, with TRBD2 as a possible D gene (6 bases). Germline lookup yields CDR1 SGHRS and CDR2 YFSETQ. Trimming left V 4 bases short and J 2 bases short, with 13 bases between. This CDR3 region has 16 residues. As DNA, the CDR3 is TGCGCCAGCAGCCGGGAGAATCTGGCTGGGGCCAACGTCCTGACTTTC. Encoded protein: CASSRENLAGANVLTF.

The chain employs TRBV27 and TRBJ1-1; the D gene is possibly TRBD1 (6 bases). This CDR3 comprises 14 residues. The germline gives CDR1 MNHEY, CDR2 SMNVEV (reference sequence). The V and J ends lost 4 bases and 1 base respectively, with 10 bases between them. The CDR3 loop is CASSSRDKNTEAFF. Written as DNA, the CDR3 is TGTGCCAGCAGTTCCCGGGACAAGAACACTGAAGCTTTCTTT.

V and J are TRBV28 and TRBJ1-2, with 9 positions matching TRBD1. Germline CDR1 is MDHEN and CDR2 is SYDVKM. The CDR3 contains 12 residues. V shed 7 bases and J 4 bases; nucleotides not matched to a gene: 1. CDR3: CASMTGGYGYTF. The CDR3, as DNA: TGTGCCAGCATGACAGGGGGCTATGGCTACACCTTC.

The sample holds a few counts of this clone. The chain combines TRBV18 with TRBJ2-3; 7 nucleotides line up with TRBD2. With V trimmed by 3 bases and J by 5 bases, 8 bases remained unmatched. This CDR3 has 15 amino acids. CDR1 and CDR2 from the germline V gene are KGHSH and LQKENI. The CDR3 region has the DNA TGTGCCAGCTCACCGCGTACTAGCGCGGAAGATACGCAGTATTTT. Residues: CASSPRTSAEDTQYF. Full variable domain (remainder filled in from reference TRBV18 and TRBJ2-3): NAGVMQNPRHLVRRRGQEARLRCSPMKGHSHVYWYRQLPEEGLKFMVYLQKENIIDESGMPKERFSAEFPKEGPSILRIQQVVRGDSAAYFCASSPRTSAEDTQYFGPGTRLTVL.

This clone has just a few counts. The rearrangement links TRBV10-3 to TRBJ1-2; weak D call: TRBD1 (5 bases). The CDR3 is 13 amino acids. V was shortened by 10 bases and J by 3 bases, with 15 bases between the two germline ends. The germline CDR1 and CDR2 sequences are ENHRY and SYGVKD. CDR3 in amino acids: CATGRGSHYGYTF. CDR3 DNA: TGTGCCACCGGTCGGGGGTCTCACTATGGCTACACCTTC.

This chain uses TRBV2 with TRBJ2-7; D possibly corresponds to TRBD2 (6 bases). CDR1 and CDR2 (germline): SNHLY, FYNNEI. The CDR3 has 15 residues. V was cut by 1 base and J by 3 bases, with 13 bases left in between. CDR3 nucleotide sequence: TGTGCCAGCAGTGAAGTCCCTAGCGCCCGCTACGAGCAGTACTTC. Its protein product is CASSEVPSARYEQYF.

This clone was found a few times. The chain recombines TRBV5-8 with TRBJ1-2, with D maybe TRBD1 (5 bases). The CDR3 loop spans 14 amino acids. Germline lookup yields CDR1 SGHTS and CDR2 YDEGEE. Trimming took off 2 bases at V and 0 bases at J, with 8 bases between the two ends. In nucleotides, the CDR3 is TGTGCCAGCAGCTTCAGGGTATCTAACTATGGCTACACCTTC. Translated, it gives CASSFRVSNYGYTF.

CDR3 loop: CASSQEPDTEAFF. CDR3 in DNA: TGCGCCAGCAGCCAAGAGCCGGACACTGAAGCTTTCTTT. V gene TRBV4-3 combines with J gene TRBJ1-1; D ambiguous. There are 13 residues in the CDR3. Germline V gene data show CDR1 as LGHNA and CDR2 as YSLEER. Trimming removed 0 bases at V and 3 bases at J, with 5 bases between.

The chain combines TRBV7-2 with TRBJ2-5; TRBD2 matches at 8 bases. Germline CDR1 is SGHTA and CDR2 is FQGNSA. The junction had 3 bases not matched to a gene; V was cut back by 1 base and J by 2 bases. The CDR3 sequence is 15 residues long. CDR3 protein: CASSLVRGEQETQYF. In DNA form, the CDR3 reads TGTGCCAGCAGCTTAGTGCGGGGGGAGCAAGAGACCCAGTACTTC.

Only a few counts were recorded for this clone. The CDR3 spells CASSLLRTSGGVHDSGANVLTF. The CDR3 nucleotides read TGTGCCAGCAGTTTATTAAGGACTAGCGGGGGAGTTCACGACTCTGGGGCCAACGTCCTGACTTTC. The chain joins TRBV27 to TRBJ2-6; 13 bases fit TRBD2. The junction had 12 bases not matched to a gene; V was cut back by 1 base and J by 0 bases. The CDR3 loop spans 22 amino acids. Germline values: CDR1 MNHEY, CDR2 SMNVEV (reference sequence).

This clone was recorded a few times. The chain carries TRBV7-9 and TRBJ1-1; 8 bases line up with TRBD1. The ends lost 5 bases at V and 4 bases at J; junction bases unmatched: 6. Germline CDR1 SEHNR, CDR2 FQNEAQ (reference sequence). This CDR3 has 14 amino acids. CDR3 coding DNA: TGTGCCAGCAGCCCGGACAGGGTGAGCACTGAAGCTTTCTTT. This codes for CASSPDRVSTEAFF.

The chain couples TRBV6-5 to TRBJ1-1, with TRBD1 matching over 9 bases. Germline V CDR1 and CDR2: MNHEY, SVGAGI. The V gene end was trimmed by 5 bases and the J gene end by 6 bases; junction bases not matched to a gene: 10. The CDR3 sequence is 15 residues long. CDR3 sequence: CASSRTLTGGSEAFF. The DNA for the CDR3 is TGTGCCAGCAGTCGAACCCTTACAGGGGGCTCTGAAGCTTTCTTT.

The V and J genes are TRBV19 and TRBJ2-3, with TRBD2 matching 9 bases. This CDR3 spans 17 amino acids. With V trimmed by 7 bases and J by 5 bases, 16 bases remained unmatched. Germline V gene lookup returns CDR1 LNHDA and CDR2 SQIVND (reference sequence). The CDR3 here is CASTKRASGNGVDTQYF. The DNA for the CDR3 is TGTGCCAGTACCAAAAGGGCTAGCGGGAACGGTGTAGATACGCAGTATTTT.

This clone turned up a few times. Different DNA sequences within this sample yield the same CDR3. The rearrangement links TRBV27 to TRBJ2-7, with TRBD2 identical over 11 bases. The V gene's germline CDR1 is MNHEY and CDR2 SMNVEV (reference sequence). The CDR3 extends over 14 amino acids. Trimming took 5 bases from V and 3 from J; bases not matched to a gene: 3. Written as DNA, the CDR3 is TGTGCCAGCAGTCTTACTAGCGGGAGCTACGAGCAGTACTTC. Residues: CASSLTSGSYEQYF.

For the CDR3, the DNA is TGTGCCAGCAGGGCAGGGACTAGCGGACACGCCAGCACAGATACGCAGTATTTT. Translation gives CASRAGTSGHASTDTQYF. The chain has TRBV9 and TRBJ2-3, with 11 bases aligning to TRBD2. V lost 5 bases to trimming and J lost 0 bases; unmatched junction nucleotides: 11. Germline-derived CDR1 and CDR2 are SGDLS and YYNGEE. This CDR3 is built from 18 residues.

The rearrangement links TRBV28 to TRBJ1-3; D not resolved. The CDR3 contains 12 residues. The germline V and J ends were trimmed by 5 bases and 8 bases, with 10 bases remaining between them. Looked up from germline, CDR1 is MDHEN and CDR2 is SYDVKM. CDR3 sequence: CASSPSGDTIYF. The CDR3 region has the DNA TGTGCCAGCAGTCCCAGCGGAGACACCATATATTTT. The variable domain in full, with the rest retrieved from reference TRBV28 and TRBJ1-3, is DVKVTQSSRYLVKRTGEKVFLECVQDMDHENMFWYRQDPGLGLRLIYFSYDVKMKEKGDIPEGYSVSREKKERFSLILESASTNQTSMYLCASSPSGDTIYFGEGSWLTVV.